This TCR beta chain comes out of a study of shared clonotypes between healthy human individuals. Study results and caveats: Among the subsets, naive ones generally showed larger estimated richness than memory ones. Incompleteness in sorted-subset sequencing, despite large depth, was shown by rarefaction.

About this clone itself: Its antigen is not known.

Study processing details: Junction-only immunoSEQ data arrived without quality scores, meaning filtering differed. TCRdb keeps only in-frame clones here, not all; method: immunoSEQ multiplex PCR. The V and J calls and clone size are taken from that table; D and trimming were inferred from the DNA. Of roughly 640,000 clones in the sample, 97% were seen once. V shed 3 bases and J 1 base; nucleotides not matched to a gene: 3. There are 15 residues in the CDR3. In germline, CDR1 is SGHRS, CDR2 YFSETQ. Adult Caucasians living in Nashville, Tennessee made up all of the donors. This sequence was found in a woman aged 25 to 45 in good health. This chain connects TRBV5-1 to TRBJ2-3; 9 bases match TRBD1. Sample: naive CD4+ T cells sorted from blood. This sample's subset: CD45RA+ positively selected. This CDR3 reads CASSSWTGGTDTQYF. The DNA of the CDR3 is TGCGCCAGCAGCTCTTGGACAGGGGGCACAGATACGCAGTATTTT.